This entry concerns a single TCR beta chain. This specimen comes from a study of CD8 T cells in Susac syndrome. RNA was extracted with the RNeasy kit, and a quantity of roughly 0.45 to 1 ug was reverse transcribed using random hexamers. A multiplex approach, immunoSEQ multiplex PCR, amplified TCR beta CDR3 across 54 Vbeta and 13 Jbeta. One entry per CDR3 protein, called by TCRdb with MiXCR from the immunoSEQ multiplex PCR reads. In the table there are under 200,000 distinct CDR3 sequences, 85% to 95% of which are singletons. The authors sequenced TCR beta from blood CD8+ and CD4+ T cells. Germline V gives CDR1 ENHRY, CDR2 SYGVKD. This CDR3 region has 12 residues. V trimming: 8 bases; J trimming: 5 bases; junction bases outside the gene matches: 2.

The rearrangement links TRBV10-3 to TRBJ2-3, with 9 bases that match TRBD1. The TCR was taken from a human donor in good health. The specimen sequenced was CD4+ T cells from PBMCs. In DNA, the CDR3 is TGTGCCATCGGGGACAGGGAAGATACGCAGTATTTT. This translates into CAIGDREDTQYF.